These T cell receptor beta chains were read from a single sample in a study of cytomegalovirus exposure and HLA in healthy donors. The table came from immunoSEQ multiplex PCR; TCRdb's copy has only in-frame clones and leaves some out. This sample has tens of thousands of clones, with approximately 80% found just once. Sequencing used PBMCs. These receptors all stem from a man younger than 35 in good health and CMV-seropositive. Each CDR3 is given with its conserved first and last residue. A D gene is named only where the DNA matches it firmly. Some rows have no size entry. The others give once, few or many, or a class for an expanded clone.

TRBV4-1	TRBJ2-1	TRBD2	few	CASSWTSALYNEQFF	TGCGCCAGCAGCTGGACTAGCGCCCTCTACAATGAGCAGTTCTTC
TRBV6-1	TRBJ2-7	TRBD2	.	CASSGERGPTYEQYF	TGTGCCAGCAGTGGTGAGCGGGGGCCAACCTACGAGCAGTACTTC
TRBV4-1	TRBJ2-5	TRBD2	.	CASSQDPLRRSGGAYETQYF	TGCGCCAGCAGCCAAGATCCCCTCCGTCGAAGCGGGGGGGCTTATGAGACCCAGTACTTC
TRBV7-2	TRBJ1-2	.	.	CASSPDWSYGYTF	TGTGCCAGCAGCCCAGATTGGAGCTATGGCTACACCTTC
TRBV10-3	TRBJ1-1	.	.	CAISDTGNTEAFF	TGTGCCATCAGCGACACCGGGAACACTGAAGCTTTCTTT
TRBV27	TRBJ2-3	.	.	CASGHPSTDTQYF	TGTGCCAGCGGACATCCGAGCACAGATACGCAGTATTTT
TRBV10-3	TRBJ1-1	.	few	CAISESPGTEAFF	TGTGCCATCAGTGAGTCCCCCGGGACTGAAGCTTTCTTT
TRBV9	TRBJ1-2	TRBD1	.	CASSVTAGGRNGYTF	TGTGCCAGCAGCGTAACGGCAGGGGGAAGAAATGGCTACACCTTC
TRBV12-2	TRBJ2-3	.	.	CASRFTSGHSLDTQYF	TGTGCAAGTCGCTTTACTAGCGGCCACAGCTTGGATACGCAGTATTTT
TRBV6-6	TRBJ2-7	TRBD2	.	CASSYGEGSYEQYF	TGTGCCAGCAGTTACGGGGAGGGGTCCTACGAGCAGTACTTC
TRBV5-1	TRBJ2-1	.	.	CASSPRSQNNEQFF	TGCGCCAGCAGCCCGCGGAGCCAGAACAATGAGCAGTTCTTC
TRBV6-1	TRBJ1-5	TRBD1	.	CAGRAGGNNQPQHF	TGTGCCGGAAGGGCAGGGGGAAATAATCAGCCCCAGCATTTT
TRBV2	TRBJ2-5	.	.	CASSEGALQETQYF	TGTGCCAGCAGTGAAGGAGCGCTTCAAGAGACCCAGTACTTC
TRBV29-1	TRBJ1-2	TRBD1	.	CSVIPWGGTGDYGYTF	TGCAGCGTTATACCATGGGGCGGGACAGGGGACTATGGCTACACCTTC
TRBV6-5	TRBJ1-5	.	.	CASSYVGDQPQHF	TGTGCCAGCAGTTACGTGGGAGATCAGCCCCAGCATTTT
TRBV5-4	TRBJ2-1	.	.	CASSLDRSSYNEQFF	TGTGCCAGCAGCTTGGATAGGAGCTCCTACAATGAGCAGTTCTTC
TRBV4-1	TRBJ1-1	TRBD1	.	CASSPGQGPRGTEAFF	TGCGCCAGCAGCCCCGGACAGGGACCGAGGGGGACTGAAGCTTTCTTT
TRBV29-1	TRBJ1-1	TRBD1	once	CSVEDRPDRGEAFF	TGCAGCGTTGAAGATAGGCCGGACAGGGGTGAAGCTTTCTTT
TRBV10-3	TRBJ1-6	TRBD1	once	CAISAQGQNNSPLHF	TGTGCCATCAGTGCCCAGGGACAGAATAATTCACCCCTCCACTTT
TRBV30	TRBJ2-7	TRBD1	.	CAWKDRADYEQYF	TGTGCCTGGAAGGACAGGGCGGACTACGAGCAGTACTTC
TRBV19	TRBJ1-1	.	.	CASSIPGQMNTEAFF	TGTGCCAGTAGTATTCCGGGACAAATGAACACTGAAGCTTTCTTT
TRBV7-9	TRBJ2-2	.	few	CASSPDRPPNTGELFF	TGTGCCAGCAGCCCGGACAGACCGCCGAACACCGGGGAGCTGTTTTTT
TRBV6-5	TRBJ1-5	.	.	CASSYSRQNGPQHF	TGTGCCAGCAGTTACTCGAGGCAGAACGGGCCCCAGCATTTT
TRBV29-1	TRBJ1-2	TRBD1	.	CSVVPGTGGARFYGYTF	TGCAGCGTAGTACCCGGGACAGGGGGCGCGCGATTCTATGGCTACACCTTC
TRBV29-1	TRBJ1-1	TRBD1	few	CSGWDSRNTEAFF	TGCAGCGGGTGGGACAGCCGGAACACTGAAGCTTTCTTT
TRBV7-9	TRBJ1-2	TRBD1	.	CASRQAGQGVNYGYTF	TGTGCCAGCAGACAAGCCGGGCAGGGGGTAAACTATGGCTACACCTTC
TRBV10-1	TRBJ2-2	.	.	CASSEALTGELFF	TGCGCCAGCAGCGAGGCACTCACCGGGGAGCTGTTTTTT
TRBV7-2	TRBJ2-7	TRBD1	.	CASSKGQSSYEQYF	TGTGCCAGCAGCAAGGGACAGAGCTCCTACGAGCAGTACTTC
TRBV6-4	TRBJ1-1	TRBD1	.	CASREQGQAGEAFF	TGTGCCAGCAGAGAACAGGGACAGGCCGGAGAAGCTTTCTTT
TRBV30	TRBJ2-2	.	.	CAWSYGGRELFF	TGTGCCTGGAGTTACGGGGGAAGGGAGCTGTTTTTT
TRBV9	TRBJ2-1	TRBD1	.	CASSVAGDSYNEQFF	TGTGCCAGCAGCGTCGCCGGGGACAGCTACAATGAGCAGTTCTTC
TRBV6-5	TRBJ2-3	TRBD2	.	CASSWSGGGDTQYF	TGTGCCAGCAGTTGGAGCGGGGGCGGGGATACGCAGTATTTT
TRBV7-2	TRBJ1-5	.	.	CASSPRGARQPQHF	TGTGCCAGCAGCCCCCGGGGGGCACGACAGCCCCAGCATTTT
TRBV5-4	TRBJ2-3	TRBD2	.	CASSAGLAGDRNTQYF	TGTGCCAGCAGCGCGGGACTAGCGGGGGACAGGAATACGCAGTATTTT
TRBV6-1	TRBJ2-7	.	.	CASSGETGPRNEQYF	TGTGCCAGCAGTGGGGAGACAGGACCAAGGAACGAGCAGTACTTC
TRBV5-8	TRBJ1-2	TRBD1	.	CASSFTGVSNGYTF	TGTGCCAGCAGTTTTACAGGGGTTTCTAATGGCTACACCTTC
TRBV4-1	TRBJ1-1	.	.	CASSQGEVINTEAFF	TGCGCCAGCAGCCAAGGGGAGGTCATCAACACTGAAGCTTTCTTT
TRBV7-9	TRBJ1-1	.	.	CASSPYTGTEAFF	TGTGCCAGCAGCCCCTACACCGGGACTGAAGCTTTCTTT
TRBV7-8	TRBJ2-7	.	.	CASSLVYAGFNEQYF	TGTGCCAGCAGCTTAGTTTACGCAGGGTTCAACGAGCAGTACTTC
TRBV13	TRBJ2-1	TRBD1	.	CASSSTGSYNEQFF	TGTGCCAGCAGCTCGACAGGGTCCTACAATGAGCAGTTCTTC
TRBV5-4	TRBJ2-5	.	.	CASTSEGAETQYF	TGTGCCAGCACCTCGGAGGGGGCAGAGACCCAGTACTTC
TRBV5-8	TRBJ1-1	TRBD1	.	CASSSTRLTGLNTEAFF	TGTGCCAGCAGCTCGACACGGTTGACAGGGCTGAACACTGAAGCTTTCTTT
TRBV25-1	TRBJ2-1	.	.	CASSFGLYEFNEQFF	TGTGCCAGCAGTTTTGGACTATACGAATTCAATGAGCAGTTCTTC
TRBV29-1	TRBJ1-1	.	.	CSEGGHNTEAFF	TGCAGCGAGGGAGGACACAACACTGAAGCTTTCTTT
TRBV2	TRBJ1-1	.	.	CASGRGPMNPEAFF	TGTGCCAGCGGGAGGGGCCCGATGAACCCTGAAGCTTTCTTT
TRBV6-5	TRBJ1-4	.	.	CASSPGGYNEKLFF	TGTGCCAGCAGCCCGGGAGGGTATAATGAAAAACTGTTTTTT
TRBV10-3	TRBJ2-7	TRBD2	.	CAISVAGAYEQYF	TGTGCCATCAGTGTCGCGGGGGCCTACGAGCAGTACTTC
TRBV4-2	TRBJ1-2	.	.	CASSPTSDREDGYTF	TGTGCCAGCAGCCCGACCTCGGACCGGGAAGATGGCTACACCTTC
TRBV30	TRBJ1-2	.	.	CAWSSGDYGYTF	TGTGCCTGGAGCTCAGGGGACTATGGCTACACCTTC
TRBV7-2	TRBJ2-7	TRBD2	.	CASSSGLGEEQYF	TGTGCCAGCAGCTCGGGACTAGGGGAGGAGCAGTACTTC
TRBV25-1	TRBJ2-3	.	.	CASSEPFDTQYF	TGTGCCAGCAGTGAACCATTTGATACGCAGTATTTT
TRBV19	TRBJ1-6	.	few	CASIRTSEDSPLHF	TGTGCCAGTATTAGGACTTCGGAGGATTCACCCCTCCACTTT
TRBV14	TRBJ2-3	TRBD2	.	CASSQGAGLTDTQYF	TGTGCCAGCAGCCAAGGAGCGGGGCTCACAGATACGCAGTATTTT
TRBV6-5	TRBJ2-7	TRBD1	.	CASSHSRGPRSEQYF	TGTGCCAGCAGTCATTCCAGGGGGCCTCGGTCCGAGCAGTACTTC
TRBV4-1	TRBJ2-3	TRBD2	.	CASSQVGGGPDTQYF	TGCGCCAGCAGCCAAGTGGGCGGGGGGCCAGATACGCAGTATTTT
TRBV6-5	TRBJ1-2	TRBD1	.	CASPDRGPRGYTF	TGTGCCAGCCCCGACAGGGGTCCCAGGGGCTACACCTTC
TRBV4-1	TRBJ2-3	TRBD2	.	CASSHTGGQVADTQYF	TGCGCCAGCAGCCATACGGGAGGCCAGGTGGCAGATACGCAGTATTTT